The 21 T cell receptor beta chains below were found in one sample sequenced in a study of identifying expanded T cells in peripheral blood. Some clones are missing from TCRdb's copy, which holds only in-frame ones; the method was immunoSEQ multiplex PCR. The data show approximately 120,000 clones, around 89% seen once. Sequenced input: blood. These TCRs come from a person aged 18 to 70 in good health.

This rearrangement joins TRBV6-5 to TRBJ2-7; D may be TRBD1 or TRBD2 (5 bases each). CDR3 length: 14 amino acids. Trimming removed 6 bases at V and 6 bases at J, with 18 bases between. Germline CDR1 reads MNHEY; CDR2 reads SVGAGI. In DNA, the CDR3 is TGTGCCAGCAGCCGGACCTTAAGGGGACGCGAGCAGTACTTC. Protein sequence: CASSRTLRGREQYF.

The chain combines TRBV29-1 with TRBJ2-6; D ambiguous. Germline CDR1 is SQVTM and CDR2 is ANQGSEA. The CDR3 runs to 14 residues. Trimming took 3 bases from V and 1 from J, leaving 7 bases between them. For the CDR3, the DNA is TGCAGCGTTGACGGCAATTCTGGGGCCAACGTCCTGACTTTC. It encodes CSVDGNSGANVLTF.

V gene TRBV19 combines with J gene TRBJ2-3; D not certain. This CDR3 comprises 13 residues. The germline V and J ends were trimmed by 5 bases and 4 bases, with 10 bases remaining between them. Per germline, CDR1 LNHDA and CDR2 SQIVND (reference sequence). CDR3 amino acids: CASSSSRSDTQYF. The DNA of the CDR3 is TGTGCCAGTAGTTCGTCCCGCTCAGATACGCAGTATTTT.

The rearrangement uses TRBV4-3 and TRBJ2-7; TRBD1 matches at 7 bases. The trim removed 1 base at V and 0 bases at J, leaving 6 bases unmatched. The CDR3 totals 16 residues. Germline V CDR1 and CDR2: LGHNA, YSLEER. For the CDR3, the DNA is TGCGCCAGCAGCCAAGGTCTCTCAGGGGGCTCCTACGAGCAGTACTTC. Translated, it gives CASSQGLSGGSYEQYF.

The genes are TRBV10-3 and TRBJ2-1; D is possibly TRBD1 or TRBD2 (5 bases each). The CDR3 runs to 13 residues. Germline CDR1 and CDR2: ENHRY and SYGVKD. V was clipped by 5 bases and J by 5 bases, with 10 bases between them. The CDR3 DNA reads as TGTGCCATCAGTTCCGGGACCAACAATGAGCAGTTCTTC. Amino acids: CAISSGTNNEQFF.

The V and J genes are TRBV12-2 and TRBJ2-7; the table's D call TRBD2 went unverified against the DNA. TRBV12-2 is shown as a pseudogene. The CDR3 totals 16 residues. CDR3: CASRLSGGGLLYEQYF. CDR3 bases: TGTGCAAGTCGCTTAAGCGGGGGAGGATTATTATACGAGCAGTACTTC.

V usage is TRBV19 and J usage is TRBJ1-1; tentatively, D is TRBD1 (6 bases). Trimming took off 5 bases at V and 1 base at J, with 11 bases between the two ends. CDR1 is LNHDA and CDR2 is SQIVND in the germline V gene (reference sequence). CDR3 length equals 14 residues. DNA for the CDR3: TGTGCCAGTAGTCCGACAGGACCGAACACTGAAGCTTTCTTT. This sequence encodes CASSPTGPNTEAFF.

The chain combines TRBV7-2 with TRBJ2-3; 14 bases are a match to TRBD2. The CDR3 is 18 residues long. V shed 3 bases, J shed 1 base, and the junction held 6 bases outside the gene matches. Germline CDR1 and CDR2: SGHTA and FQGNSA. CDR3 protein: CASSLGLAGDVGTDTQYF. CDR3 nucleotide sequence: TGTGCCAGCAGCTTGGGACTAGCGGGAGATGTCGGCACAGATACGCAGTATTTT.

The chain recombines TRBV7-3 with TRBJ2-2; D gene unclear. Trimming stripped 3 bases from V and 5 bases from J, with 7 bases between. Germline V gene data show CDR1 as SGHTA and CDR2 as FQGTGA. The CDR3 covers 13 residues. The CDR3, as DNA: TGTGCCAGCAGCTTCGACGGGACCGGGGAGCTGTTTTTT. It translates to CASSFDGTGELFF.

The chain is built from TRBV4-1 and TRBJ2-1, with 8 nucleotides matching TRBD2. The CDR3 is made up of 18 amino acids. Germline CDR1 reads MGHRA; CDR2 reads YSYEKL. V lost 2 bases to trimming and J lost 0 bases; unmatched junction nucleotides: 9. In nucleotides, the CDR3 is TGCGCCAGCAGCCAAAGAGCGGGGGCCTCTAGCTCCTACAATGAGCAGTTCTTC. Translated: CASSQRAGASSSYNEQFF.

The chain employs TRBV11-1 and TRBJ2-5; 9 positions agree with TRBD1. This CDR3 is 17 amino acids long. With V trimmed by 4 bases and J by 4 bases, 13 bases remained unmatched. Germline V CDR1 and CDR2: SGHAT, FQDESV (reference sequence). The CDR3 sequence: CASSSPKGQGGLETQYF. CDR3 DNA sequence: TGTGCCAGCAGCTCCCCTAAGGGACAGGGAGGGCTAGAGACCCAGTACTTC.

The V gene is TRBV2, the J gene TRBJ1-3; 7 bases fit TRBD1. The CDR3 has 16 amino acids. With V trimmed by 4 bases and J by 2 bases, 8 bases remained unmatched. CDR1 and CDR2 (germline): SNHLY, FYNNEI. The CDR3 here is CASSVGGGAAGNTIYF. CDR3 coding DNA: TGTGCCAGCAGTGTTGGAGGGGGCGCAGCTGGAAACACCATATATTTT.

This chain uses TRBV4-1 with TRBJ2-7; unclear D gene. The CDR3 is made up of 13 amino acids. Deletions cut 2 bases from V and 6 bases from J, with 11 bases between. Per germline, CDR1 MGHRA and CDR2 YSYEKL. Here the CDR3 reads CASSQKIQTEQYF. The CDR3 nucleotides read TGCGCCAGCAGCCAAAAAATACAAACCGAGCAGTACTTC.

V usage is TRBV2 and J usage is TRBJ1-1; unclear D gene. The CDR3 is 14 amino acids. The germline gives CDR1 SNHLY, CDR2 FYNNEI. V was clipped by 4 bases and J by 0 bases, with 9 bases between them. The CDR3 protein is CASSVGGVNTEAFF. Here the CDR3 DNA reads TGTGCCAGCAGTGTGGGAGGTGTGAACACTGAAGCTTTCTTT.

This clone was counted at least ten times. The CDR3 is CATSRPGMNTEAFF. CDR3 coding DNA: TGTGCCACCTCAAGGCCCGGTATGAACACTGAAGCTTTCTTT. The chain is built from TRBV19 and TRBJ1-1; D ambiguous. Germline V gene data show CDR1 as LNHDA and CDR2 as SQIVND (reference sequence). The length of the CDR3 is 14 residues. V lost 10 bases and J 0 bases, leaving 15 bases between the germline ends.

The DNA for the CDR3 is TGTGCCAGTAGTAAGGCCGGGACAGGGTACAATCAGCCCCAGCATTTT. Its translation is CASSKAGTGYNQPQHF. V usage is TRBV19 and J usage is TRBJ1-5; 9 nucleotides align to TRBD1. The length of the CDR3 is 16 residues. The V segment lost 4 bases and the J segment 3 bases; nucleotides outside the gene matches: 7. The germline CDR1 and CDR2 sequences are LNHDA and SQIVND (reference sequence).

The chain uses TRBV23-1 and TRBJ2-7; 13 bases agree with TRBD2. TRBV23-1 has ORF status, its function being uncertain. V trimming: 3 bases; J trimming: 7 bases; junction bases outside the gene matches: 15. This CDR3 has 18 residues. CDR3 amino acids: CASSHYGTSGTFGWEQYF. The CDR3 coding sequence is TGCGCCAGCAGTCACTACGGGACTAGCGGGACCTTCGGGTGGGAGCAGTACTTC.

V usage is TRBV15 and J usage is TRBJ2-7; perhaps TRBD2 as D (5 bases). Germline V gives CDR1 LNHNV, CDR2 YYDKDF (reference sequence). The V gene lost 5 bases and the J gene lost 0 bases, with 14 bases spanning the gap. This CDR3 region has 15 residues. The CDR3 region is CATSSRGRGSYEQYF. In DNA, the CDR3 is TGTGCCACCAGCTCTCGGGGTCGGGGCTCCTACGAGCAGTACTTC.

The V and J genes are TRBV4-2 and TRBJ1-4; TRBD1 might be the D (6 bases). Between the trimmed V and J ends, which lost 7 bases and 7 bases, there was a span of 22 bases. The CDR3 has 16 residues. The germline gives CDR1 LGHNA, CDR2 YNFKEQ. The CDR3: CASTPKGGLRSEKLFF. The DNA of the CDR3 is TGTGCCAGCACGCCAAAAGGGGGTCTTAGGAGTGAAAAACTGTTTTTT.

This chain uses TRBV9 with TRBJ1-4, with 9 bases aligning to TRBD1. The V segment lost 4 bases and the J segment 5 bases; nucleotides outside the gene matches: 9. The CDR3 loop spans 16 amino acids. Germline CDR1 is SGDLS and CDR2 is YYNGEE. CDR3 sequence: CASSYSLGQGNEKLFF. CDR3 nucleotide sequence: TGTGCCAGCAGCTACTCTCTGGGACAGGGCAATGAAAAACTGTTTTTT.

This clone has just a few counts. The chain is built from TRBV7-9 and TRBJ1-4; no clear D. This CDR3 comprises 13 residues. The V gene's germline CDR1 is SEHNR and CDR2 FQNEAQ (reference sequence). V lost 2 bases, J lost 6 bases, and 7 bases lay in between. The CDR3 DNA reads TGTGCCAGCAGCTTAAGTGGGGATGAAAAACTGTTTTTT. It yields the protein CASSLSGDEKLFF. The full variable domain, with the rest looked up from reference TRBV7-9 and TRBJ1-4, is DTGVSQNPRHKITKRGQNVTFRCDPISEHNRLYWYRQTLGQGPEFLTYFQNEAQLEKSRLLSDRFSAERPKGSFSTLEIQRTEQGDSAMYLCASSLSGDEKLFFGSGTQLSVL.